Listed below are T cell receptor beta chains from one sample, sequenced in a study of graft-versus-host responses after intestinal transplantation. Only in-frame clones appear in the TCRdb table, and some are missing; sequencing was by immunoSEQ multiplex PCR. Among some 92,000 clones listed, 80% to 95% were seen once. Their cognate antigens are unknown. Sequences were derived from unstimulated CD4+ T cells sorted from spleen or lymph node cells, sampled before intestinal transplant. Every receptor here comes from a human donor who received an intestinal transplant. Both conserved end residues are part of each CDR3. A D gene is named only where the DNA matches it firmly. Size tells how often a clone was seen (once, few, many) or the class of an expanded clone, and some rows leave it out.

TRBV28	-	TRBJ1-2	-	TGTGCCAGCAACGCTAGGGACGGCTACACCTTC	CASNARDGYTF
TRBV6-1	-	TRBJ1-2	once	TGTGCCAGCAGACAGGGTTCCTATGGCTACACCTTC	CASRQGSYGYTF
TRBV5-4	TRBD2	TRBJ2-2	-	TGTGCCAGCAGCCGGACTAGCGGGAGTACCGGGGAGCTGTTTTTT	CASSRTSGSTGELFF
TRBV27	TRBD2	TRBJ2-1	-	TGTGCCAGCAGGGCTAGCGGGAGATACAATGAGCAGTTCTTC	CASRASGRYNEQFF
TRBV4-2	-	TRBJ2-7	-	TGTGCCAGCAGCCAAGATCCCGCAGGGCGCTACGAGCAGTACTTC	CASSQDPAGRYEQYF
TRBV19	-	TRBJ2-5	-	TGTGCCAGTAGTTCCCGAAATGGATACCAAGAGACCCAGTACTTC	CASSSRNGYQETQYF
TRBV29-1	TRBD1	TRBJ2-5	-	TGCAGCGCTGGGACAGGTGACCTAGTGGAGACCCAGTACTTC	CSAGTGDLVETQYF
TRBV21-1	-	TRBJ2-7	-	TGTGCCAGCAGCAAGGAGCGGGAGTACGAGCAGTACTTC	CASSKEREYEQYF
TRBV4-1	-	TRBJ2-2	-	TGCGCCAGCAGCAACACCGGGGAGCTGTTTTTT	CASSNTGELFF
TRBV6-5	-	TRBJ2-7	-	TGTGCCAGCAGGGACATAGACTCCTACGAGCAGTACTTC	CASRDIDSYEQYF
TRBV6-1	-	TRBJ2-7	-	TGTGCCAGCAGGACGTCCGGGGTCCAAGGCGAGCAGTACTTC	CASRTSGVQGEQYF
TRBV10-2	TRBD1	TRBJ2-7	-	TGCGCCAGCAACCCCGACAGGGTAGGTTACGAGCAGTACTTC	CASNPDRVGYEQYF
TRBV28	TRBD1	TRBJ2-7	-	TGTGCCAGCAGTTTACCAGGGGGAGCCTACGAGCAGTACTTC	CASSLPGGAYEQYF
TRBV14	-	TRBJ2-3	-	TGTGCCAGTCGGAAGGGTGGAGGCGCAGATACGCAGTATTTT	CASRKGGGADTQYF
TRBV15	-	TRBJ2-7	-	TGTGCCACCAGCAGAGCCGGGACAAGCTCCTACGAGCAGTACTTC	CATSRAGTSSYEQYF
TRBV18	TRBD1	TRBJ2-5	-	TGTGCCAGTCGGACAGGGCCAGAGACCCAGTACTTC	CASRTGPETQYF
TRBV6-5	-	TRBJ2-1	-	TGTGCCAGCAGCCAGGACAGGGAGGGCAATGAGCAGTTCTTC	CASSQDREGNEQFF
TRBV9	TRBD2	TRBJ2-7	-	TGTGCCAGCAGCGTAGGCATTTCGGCTAGCGGGACCTACGAGCAGTACTTC	CASSVGISASGTYEQYF
TRBV20-1	-	TRBJ2-7	-	TGCAGTGCTAGTATGGCGTACGAGCAGTACTTC	CSASMAYEQYF
TRBV6-1	-	TRBJ2-7	-	TGTGCCAGCAGAATCGACAGAGTAACCTACGAGCAGTACTTC	CASRIDRVTYEQYF
TRBV27	TRBD2	TRBJ2-1	-	TGTGCCAGCAGCTCCCTAGCGGGGTCATACAATGAGCAGTTCTTC	CASSSLAGSYNEQFF
TRBV7-9	-	TRBJ1-6	once	TGTGCCAGCAGCCCCGGCGATAGGGGGGATTCACCCCTCCACTTT	CASSPGDRGDSPLHF
TRBV4-2	-	TRBJ2-1	-	TGTGCCAGCAGCCAAGATCATTCTAGGAATGAGCAGTTCTTC	CASSQDHSRNEQFF
TRBV27	-	TRBJ2-7	-	TGTGCCAGCAGCCAAACAAACTCCTACGAGCAGTACTTC	CASSQTNSYEQYF
TRBV7-6	-	TRBJ1-4	-	TGTGCCAGCAGCCGAATCGGAGACAGGAATGAAAAACTGTTTTTT	CASSRIGDRNEKLFF
TRBV30	TRBD1	TRBJ1-2	-	TGTGCCTGGACTCGACAGGGCTCTCGTCCCGCTAACTATGGCTACACCTTC	CAWTRQGSRPANYGYTF
TRBV4-2	-	TRBJ2-2	-	TGTGCCAGCAGCCAAGACCAGACCGGGGAGCTGTTTTTT	CASSQDQTGELFF
TRBV5-1	TRBD2	TRBJ2-1	-	TGCGCCAGCAGCTTGGGACTAGCTTCTTTTCAGCCCAAAGATTCCTACAATGAGCAGTTCTTC	CASSLGLASFQPKDSYNEQFF
TRBV5-4	-	TRBJ1-4	-	TGTGCCAGCAGCTTGGCAGGGGCCCGTGAAAAACTGTTTTTT	CASSLAGAREKLFF
TRBV5-3	TRBD1	TRBJ1-5	-	TGTGCCAGAAGCATCCGCCCTACAGGGGAGGATCAGCCCCAGCATTTT	CARSIRPTGEDQPQHF
TRBV5-1	TRBD2	TRBJ2-1	once	TGCGCCAGCATGCCCGTGGGACTAGCGAACTCCTACAATGAGCAGTTCTTC	CASMPVGLANSYNEQFF
TRBV27	-	TRBJ1-2	-	TGTGCCAGCAGTTCCGCGAACCTGGGTGGCTACACCTTC	CASSSANLGGYTF
TRBV19	-	TRBJ2-1	-	TGTGCCAGTAGTACATTGGTCTTAGGGGGCAATGAGCAGTTCTTC	CASSTLVLGGNEQFF
TRBV7-9	TRBD1	TRBJ1-1	-	TGTGCCAGCAGCTTACGGGGACAGCCGAACACTGAAGCTTTCTTT	CASSLRGQPNTEAFF
TRBV5-1	-	TRBJ1-1	-	TGCGCCAGCAGCTCCGGCCAGGTGAACACTGAAGCTTTCTTT	CASSSGQVNTEAFF
TRBV6-5	-	TRBJ2-5	-	TGTGCCAGCAGTTACTCGGACGAGACCCAGTACTTC	CASSYSDETQYF
TRBV6-5	TRBD1	TRBJ1-2	-	TGTGCCAGCAGGCCTATACAGGGGAGCTATGGCTACACCTTC	CASRPIQGSYGYTF
TRBV18	-	TRBJ1-2	-	TGTGCCAGCTCACCACGACAGCCACTTACTAACTATGGCTACACCTTC	CASSPRQPLTNYGYTF
TRBV6-1	TRBD2	TRBJ2-3	-	TGTGCCAGCATCGTACTAGCGGGGAGGGCGTATTTT	CASIVLAGRAYF
TRBV7-6	-	TRBJ2-3	-	TGTGCCAGCAGCTTGGGGGCACTTAGCACAGATACGCAGTATTTT	CASSLGALSTDTQYF
TRBV19	-	TRBJ2-7	-	TGTGCCAGTAGTACTGGGACGTATACCTACGAGCAGTACTTC	CASSTGTYTYEQYF
TRBV5-1	-	TRBJ1-3	-	TGCGCCAGCAGCCCACAGGGAGCGAAAAACACCATATATTTT	CASSPQGAKNTIYF
TRBV1	-	TRBJ1-5	-	TGCACCAGCAGTCAAGATGAGCCGGGACTAACCACCCGCAGCCGGCAGCCCCAGCATTTT	CTSSQDEPGLTTRSRQPQHF
TRBV4-1	-	TRBJ1-2	once	TGCGCCAGCAGCCAAGCGGATAGAAACTATGGCTACACCTTC	CASSQADRNYGYTF
TRBV11-2	TRBD1	TRBJ2-3	once	TGTGCCAGCAGAACAAACAGGGGGCAGACAGATACGCAGTATTTT	CASRTNRGQTDTQYF